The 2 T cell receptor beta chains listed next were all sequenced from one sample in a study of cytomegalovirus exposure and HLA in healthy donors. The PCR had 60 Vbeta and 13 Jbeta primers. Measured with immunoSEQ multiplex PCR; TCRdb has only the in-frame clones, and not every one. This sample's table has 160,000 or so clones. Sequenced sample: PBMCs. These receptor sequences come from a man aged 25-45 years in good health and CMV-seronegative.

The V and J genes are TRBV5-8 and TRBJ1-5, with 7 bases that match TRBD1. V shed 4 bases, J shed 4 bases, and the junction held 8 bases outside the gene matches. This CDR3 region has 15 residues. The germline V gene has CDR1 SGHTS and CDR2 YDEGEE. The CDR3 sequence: CASSGRQGSNQPQHF. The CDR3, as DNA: TGTGCCAGCAGCGGTCGACAGGGCTCTAATCAGCCCCAGCATTTT.

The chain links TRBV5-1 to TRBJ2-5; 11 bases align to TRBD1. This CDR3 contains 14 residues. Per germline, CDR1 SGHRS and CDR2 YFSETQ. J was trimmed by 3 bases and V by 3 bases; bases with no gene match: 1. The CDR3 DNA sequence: TGCGCCAGCAGCTGGACAGGGGGCGAAGAGACCCAGTACTTC. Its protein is CASSWTGGEETQYF.